This T cell receptor beta chain came from a study of blood T cells in healthy people across ages. Study findings and constraints: The study found more naive CD4+ cells and higher diversity in long-lived than aged donors.

J was trimmed by 3 bases and V by 0 bases; bases with no gene match: 7. Germline V gene lookup returns CDR1 DFQATT and CDR2 SNEGSKA (reference sequence). This CDR3 region has 15 residues. On this clonotype itself: Its specificity is not known.

Through a sample-barcoded 5' primer and a J-beta primer mix, a second PCR was run for roughly 7 to 12 cycles. TCRdb re-derived calls from the 5' RACE reads in MiXCR, one entry per CDR3 protein. The sample yields about 970,000 distinct CDR3 sequences, roughly 47% seen once. Sequenced input: blood. This receptor was taken from a woman in her fifties or sixties in good health. The V and J genes are TRBV20-1 and TRBJ2-5, with 7 nucleotides matching TRBD2. The CDR3, as DNA: TGCAGTGCTAGAGATATGGCGGGGGTAGAAGAGACCCAGTACTTC. This encodes CSARDMAGVEETQYF.